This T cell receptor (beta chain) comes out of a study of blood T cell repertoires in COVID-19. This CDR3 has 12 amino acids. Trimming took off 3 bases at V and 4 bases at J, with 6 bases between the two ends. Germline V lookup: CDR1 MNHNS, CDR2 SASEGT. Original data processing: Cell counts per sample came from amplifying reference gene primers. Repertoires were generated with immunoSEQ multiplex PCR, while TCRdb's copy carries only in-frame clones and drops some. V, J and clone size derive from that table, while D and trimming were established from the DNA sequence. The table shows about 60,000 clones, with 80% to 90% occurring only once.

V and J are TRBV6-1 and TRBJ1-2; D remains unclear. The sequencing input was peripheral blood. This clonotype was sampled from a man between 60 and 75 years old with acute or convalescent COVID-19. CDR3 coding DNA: TGTGCCAGCAGTGATTACAGCTATGGCTACACCTTC. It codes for CASSDYSYGYTF.